These T cell receptor beta chains were read from a single sample in a study of blood T cell repertoires in COVID-19. Repertoires were generated with immunoSEQ multiplex PCR, while TCRdb's copy carries only in-frame clones and drops some. The sample records 95,000 to 150,000 clones, roughly 90% being singletons. The material sequenced was peripheral blood. The receptors come from a man aged 50 to 60 with acute or convalescent COVID-19. The CDR3 runs from the conserved cysteine through the conserved F or W. The D gene is left open where the match is weak. Not every row has a clone size; where given, it reads once, few, many or a size class.

TRBJ2-3	.	once	14	TRBV6-6	TGTGCCAGCAGCCGGGACTCTCCCACAGATACGCAGTATTTT	CASSRDSPTDTQYF
TRBJ2-3	TRBD2	.	19	TRBV15	TGTGCCACCAGCAGAGAGCCCCCCGGGGCGGGACTACCCACAGATACGCAGTATTTT	CATSREPPGAGLPTDTQYF
TRBJ1-1	.	.	15	TRBV30	TGTGCCTGGAGTGTACCCGGGAGAATGAACACTGAAGCTTTCTTT	CAWSVPGRMNTEAFF
TRBJ2-7	TRBD1	.	15	TRBV7-9	TGTGCCAGCAGCTTCGCCACAGGGGGACTCTACGAGCAGTACTTC	CASSFATGGLYEQYF
TRBJ2-6	TRBD2	.	17	TRBV19	TGTGCCAGTAGTAAACTAGCGGGGCTCTCTGGGGCCAACGTCCTGACTTTC	CASSKLAGLSGANVLTF
TRBJ2-5	.	.	13	TRBV10-3	TGTGCCATCGGACAAGCAGGGGAAGAGACCCAGTACTTC	CAIGQAGEETQYF
TRBJ1-2	.	.	13	TRBV12-2	TGTGCAAGTCGCTTAGCGCCCAGGGGTGGCTACACCTTC	CASRLAPRGGYTF
TRBJ2-3	.	.	15	TRBV20-1	TGCAGTGCTAGTCGGGGGTCTACTAGCACAGATACGCAGTATTTT	CSASRGSTSTDTQYF
TRBJ2-1	TRBD2	.	15	TRBV3-1/TRBV3-2	TGTGCCAGCAGCCAAGACGGCGGGAGGGATTTAGAGCAGTTCTTC	CASSQDGGRDLEQFF
TRBJ2-7	TRBD2	.	15	TRBV11-2	TGTGCCAGCAGATCGACTAGCGGGACACCCTACGAGCAGTACTTC	CASRSTSGTPYEQYF
TRBJ2-3	TRBD2	.	16	TRBV11-2	TGTGCCAGCAGCTTAGGACTAGCCCCAAGCACAGATACGCAGTATTTT	CASSLGLAPSTDTQYF
TRBJ2-1	.	once	13	TRBV14	TGTGCCAGCAGCCAAGTTACTTACAATGAGCAGTTCTTC	CASSQVTYNEQFF
TRBJ2-3	.	.	14	TRBV18	TGTGCCAGCTCACTATCCGACACCCGAGATACGCAGTATTTT	CASSLSDTRDTQYF
TRBJ1-2	TRBD1	.	12	TRBV29-1	TGCAGCGACCATCAGGGGGCCTATGGCTACACCTTC	CSDHQGAYGYTF
TRBJ2-1	TRBD2	.	15	TRBV5-4	TGTGCCAGCAGCACAACTAGCGGGAGCTGGCATGAGCAGTTCTTC	CASSTTSGSWHEQFF
TRBJ2-1	.	few	15	TRBV3-1/TRBV3-2	TGTGCCAGCAGCCAGGGGCATTTAGTGGGTCATGAGCAGTTCTTC	CASSQGHLVGHEQFF
TRBJ2-3	.	few	13	TRBV12-3/TRBV12-4	TGTGCCAGCGGGCTAGCGAGCACAGATACGCAGTATTTT	CASGLASTDTQYF
TRBJ2-7	.	.	12	TRBV5-4	TGTGCCAGCAGCGGCGGTGGGTACGAGCAGTACTTC	CASSGGGYEQYF
TRBJ1-1	TRBD1	.	14	TRBV19	TGTGCCAGTAGTTTCCAGGGGGTGAACACTGAAGCTTTCTTT	CASSFQGVNTEAFF
TRBJ1-5	.	once	14	TRBV10-3	TGTGCCATCAGCAGACGGGGGGGCAATCAGCCCCAGCATTTT	CAISRRGGNQPQHF
TRBJ2-3	TRBD2	.	16	TRBV6-5	TGTGCCAGCAGTTTCGATAGCGGGAGGATAGGAGATACGCAGTATTTT	CASSFDSGRIGDTQYF
TRBJ1-3	.	.	14	TRBV6-5	TGTGCCAGCATGGCCGCAAGCTCTGGAAACACCATATATTTT	CASMAASSGNTIYF
TRBJ1-2	.	.	13	TRBV18	TGTGCCAGCGGGGCAGGGGTGCGGTATGGCTACACCTTC	CASGAGVRYGYTF
TRBJ2-5	TRBD1	once	13	TRBV6-5	TGTGCCAGTCTCGACAGGGCCCAAGAGACCCAGTACTTC	CASLDRAQETQYF
TRBJ2-2	.	.	14	TRBV5-6	TGTGCCAGCAGCTTAGGGGTTGGGGCCGGGGAGCTGTTTTTT	CASSLGVGAGELFF
TRBJ2-1	TRBD2	.	17	TRBV6-2/TRBV6-3	TGTGCCAGCAGTAACCTTAGAACTAGCGGTGAATACAATGAGCAGTTCTTC	CASSNLRTSGEYNEQFF
TRBJ2-1	TRBD2	.	14	TRBV6-6	TGTGCCAGCAGTCGGACTAGCGGATCCAATGAGCAGTTCTTC	CASSRTSGSNEQFF
TRBJ1-2	.	.	16	TRBV6-2/TRBV6-3	TGTGCCAGCAGCATCGTTTCTACAGGGTCCTCAGGTCGCTACACCTTC	CASSIVSTGSSGRYTF
TRBJ2-5	.	.	14	TRBV11-3	TGTGCCAGCAGCTTAGTCGAGGGCGTAGAGACCCAGTACTTC	CASSLVEGVETQYF
TRBJ2-1	TRBD2	.	16	TRBV6-6	TGTGCCAGCAGTTACAGCCTAGCGGGAGGTGGCAATGAGCAGTTCTTC	CASSYSLAGGGNEQFF
TRBJ2-1	TRBD2	.	15	TRBV5-1	TGCGCCAGCAGCTTGTTTCTAGCGGGCGTTAATGAGCAGTTCTTC	CASSLFLAGVNEQFF
TRBJ2-2	.	.	13	TRBV4-1	TGCGCCAGCAGTGCGGGGAACACCGGGGAGCTGTTTTTT	CASSAGNTGELFF
TRBJ2-4	TRBD1	.	17	TRBV11-2	TGTGCCAGCAGCTTATCGGGACAGCCCCTAGCCAAAAACATTCAGTACTTC	CASSLSGQPLAKNIQYF
TRBJ2-7	TRBD1	.	14	TRBV2	TGTGCCAACGACGCAGGACAGGGAACTTACGAGCAGTACTTC	CANDAGQGTYEQYF
TRBJ1-6	.	.	11	TRBV7-2	TGTGCCAGCACCCTAAACTTACCCCTCCACTTT	CASTLNLPLHF
TRBJ2-7	TRBD1	.	12	TRBV29-1	TGCAGCGGCCGAAGGACAGGGGGCGAGCAGTACTTC	CSGRRTGGEQYF
TRBJ2-3	TRBD2	.	15	TRBV5-1	TGCGCCAGCAGCTTGTTGGCTAGCGGGAGTCAAACGCAGTATTTT	CASSLLASGSQTQYF
TRBJ2-2	.	.	16	TRBV12-5	TGTGCTAGTGGTTTTATCGGGAGAGAGTACACCGGGGAGCTGTTTTTT	CASGFIGREYTGELFF
TRBJ2-1	TRBD2	.	16	TRBV29-1	TGCAGCGTGCCCGGGACTAGCGGGGTACTAGGCGATGAGCAGTTCTTC	CSVPGTSGVLGDEQFF
TRBJ2-7	.	.	13	TRBV27	TGTGCCAGCAGTTTGAACAGTGACTACGAGCAGTACTTC	CASSLNSDYEQYF
TRBJ1-2	.	.	16	TRBV2	TGTGCCAGCAGTCCACCGGAGGGCCGCCTTAAAGGTGGCTACACCTTC	CASSPPEGRLKGGYTF
TRBJ2-5	TRBD1	.	15	TRBV10-3	TGTGCCATCAGATCGGACAGGGAGAAAACGGAGACCCAGTACTTC	CAIRSDREKTETQYF
TRBJ1-3	.	.	15	TRBV6-5	TGTGCCAGCAGAGCCCCCACCCACTCTGGAAACACCATATATTTT	CASRAPTHSGNTIYF
TRBJ1-2	TRBD1	.	15	TRBV2	TGTGCCAGCAGTGAAGTTGGGGGACAGACTTATGGCTACACCTTC	CASSEVGGQTYGYTF
TRBJ1-1	.	.	16	TRBV5-1	TGCGCCAGCAGCTCCTACAGGGACGGAATGAACACTGAAGCTTTCTTT	CASSSYRDGMNTEAFF
TRBJ2-1	TRBD2	.	17	TRBV5-1	TGCGCCAGCAGCTTGGAAGGGACTAGCCGTTCCGGGAATGAGCAGTTCTTC	CASSLEGTSRSGNEQFF
TRBJ2-7	TRBD2	.	13	TRBV9	TGTGCCAGCAGCCCCCGGGAGGTCGATGAGCAGTACTTC	CASSPREVDEQYF
TRBJ2-1	TRBD2	.	13	TRBV10-3	TGTGCCATCATGGGTGGCGGGAGCAATGAGCAGTTCTTC	CAIMGGGSNEQFF
TRBJ2-3	.	.	13	TRBV7-2	TGTGCCAGCAGCCTCCAGGGGACAGATACGCAGTATTTT	CASSLQGTDTQYF
TRBJ2-1	TRBD2	.	16	TRBV11-3	TGTGCCAGCAGCCCACCGACTAGCGGGAGGCACAATGAGCAGTTCTTC	CASSPPTSGRHNEQFF
TRBJ1-4	.	few	14	TRBV2	TGTGCCAGCAGTGAAGATCGCGTCGGGGGGCAACTGTTTTTT	CASSEDRVGGQLFF
TRBJ1-4	.	.	14	TRBV6-4	TGTGCCAGCAGGGCGGGACTGATTAATGAAAAACTGTTTTTT	CASRAGLINEKLFF
TRBJ2-1	TRBD1	.	15	TRBV13	TGTGCCAGCAGCTTACAGACAGGGGCCTACAATGAGCAGTTCTTC	CASSLQTGAYNEQFF
TRBJ1-6	.	.	13	TRBV7-9	TGTGCCAGCAGAGCTGGGGAGTACTCACCCCTCCACTTT	CASRAGEYSPLHF
TRBJ1-2	.	.	14	TRBV6-5	TGTGCCAGCAGTACAGGGCCCCGTAACTATGGCTACACCTTC	CASSTGPRNYGYTF
TRBJ2-2	.	.	13	TRBV14	TGTGCCAGCGGACGAGGGGGGGCCGGGGAGCTGTTTTTT	CASGRGGAGELFF
TRBJ2-1	TRBD2	.	16	TRBV5-8	TGTGCCAGCAGCTTGTGGAGCGGGAGGGTGGACAATGAGCAGTTCTTC	CASSLWSGRVDNEQFF